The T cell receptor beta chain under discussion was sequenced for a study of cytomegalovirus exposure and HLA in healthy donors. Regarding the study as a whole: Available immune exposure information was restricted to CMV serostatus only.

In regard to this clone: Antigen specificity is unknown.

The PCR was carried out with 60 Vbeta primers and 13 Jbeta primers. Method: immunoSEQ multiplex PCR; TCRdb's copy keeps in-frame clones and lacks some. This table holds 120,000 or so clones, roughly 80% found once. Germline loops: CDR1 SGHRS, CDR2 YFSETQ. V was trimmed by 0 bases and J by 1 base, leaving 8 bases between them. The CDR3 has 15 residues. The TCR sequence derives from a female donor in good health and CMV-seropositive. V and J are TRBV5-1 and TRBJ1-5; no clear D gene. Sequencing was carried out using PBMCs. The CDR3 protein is CASSLGGHSNQPQHF. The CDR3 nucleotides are TGCGCCAGCAGCTTGGGAGGGCACAGCAATCAGCCCCAGCATTTT.